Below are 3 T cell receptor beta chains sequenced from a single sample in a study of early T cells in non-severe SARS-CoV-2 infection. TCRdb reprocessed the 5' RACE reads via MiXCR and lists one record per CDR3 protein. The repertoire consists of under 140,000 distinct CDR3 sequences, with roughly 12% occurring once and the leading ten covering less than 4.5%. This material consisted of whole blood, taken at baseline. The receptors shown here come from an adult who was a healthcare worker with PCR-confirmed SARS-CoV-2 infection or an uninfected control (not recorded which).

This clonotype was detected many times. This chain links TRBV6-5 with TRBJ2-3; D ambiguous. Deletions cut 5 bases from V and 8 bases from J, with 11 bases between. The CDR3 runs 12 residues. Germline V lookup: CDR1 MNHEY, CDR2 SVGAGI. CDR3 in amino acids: CASSRAPGTQYF. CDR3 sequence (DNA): TGTGCCAGCAGTCGTGCCCCGGGTACGCAGTATTTT.

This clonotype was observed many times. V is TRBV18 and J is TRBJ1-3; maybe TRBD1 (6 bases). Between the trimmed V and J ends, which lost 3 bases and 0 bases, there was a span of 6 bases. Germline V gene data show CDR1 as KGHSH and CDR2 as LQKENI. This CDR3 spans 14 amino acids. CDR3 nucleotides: TGTGCCAGCTCACCGACAGGCTCTGGAAACACCATATATTTT. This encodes CASSPTGSGNTIYF.

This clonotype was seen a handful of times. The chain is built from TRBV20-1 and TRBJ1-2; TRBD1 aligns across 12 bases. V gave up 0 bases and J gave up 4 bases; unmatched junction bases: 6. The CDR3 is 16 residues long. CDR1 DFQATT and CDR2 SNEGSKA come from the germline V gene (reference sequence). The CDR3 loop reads CSARDVGTGGGYGYTF. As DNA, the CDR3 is TGCAGTGCTAGAGATGTAGGGACAGGGGGCGGCTATGGCTACACCTTC.